These T cell receptor beta chains were read from a single sample in a study of T-cell memory formation after mild COVID-19. Via MiXCR, TCRdb re-called the 5' RACE reads, giving one row per CDR3 protein. The table shows 550,000 to 650,000 distinct CDR3 sequences, with approximately 15% occurring only once. The sequenced sample consisted of PBMCs or a T cell subset sorted from them (not recorded which). The receptors originated from an adult woman who had mild COVID-19 (a few samples of this study predate the infection). Cell type and time point are not known. Both conserved end residues are part of each CDR3. A D gene is named only where the DNA matches it firmly. A clone size is listed for some rows: how often the clone was seen (once, few, many), or a class if it is expanded.

v_gene: TRBV7-2; j_gene: TRBJ2-1; d_gene: NA; abundance: NA; CDR3aa: CASSLDGGYYNEQFF; CDR3nt: TGTGCCAGCAGCTTAGATGGGGGCTACTACAATGAGCAGTTCTTC
v_gene: TRBV7-6; j_gene: TRBJ2-1; d_gene: TRBD2; abundance: NA; CDR3aa: CASSSYLTSGSSYNEQFF; CDR3nt: TGTGCCAGCAGCTCATACTTGACTAGCGGGAGCTCCTACAATGAGCAGTTCTTC
v_gene: TRBV7-9; j_gene: TRBJ1-1; d_gene: NA; abundance: few; CDR3aa: CASSFSGDTEAFF; CDR3nt: TGTGCCAGCAGCTTCTCGGGGGACACCGAAGCTTTCTTT
v_gene: TRBV24-1; j_gene: TRBJ2-7; d_gene: TRBD1; abundance: few; CDR3aa: CAAGTGYEQYF; CDR3nt: TGTGCCGCCGGGACAGGGTACGAGCAGTACTTC
v_gene: TRBV6-2/TRBV6-3; j_gene: TRBJ2-1; d_gene: TRBD2; abundance: NA; CDR3aa: CASRTLAGGYEQFF; CDR3nt: TGTGCCAGCAGAACACTAGCGGGAGGATATGAGCAGTTCTTC
v_gene: TRBV5-1; j_gene: TRBJ1-2; d_gene: NA; abundance: NA; CDR3aa: CASSVESTTGGSYTF; CDR3nt: TGCGCCAGCAGCGTGGAGAGTACCACGGGGGGTAGCTACACCTTC
v_gene: TRBV24-1; j_gene: TRBJ1-5; d_gene: NA; abundance: NA; CDR3aa: CATSASGSGNQPQHF; CDR3nt: TGTGCCACCAGTGCTAGTGGCAGTGGCAATCAGCCCCAGCATTTT
v_gene: TRBV12-3/TRBV12-4; j_gene: TRBJ1-1; d_gene: NA; abundance: few; CDR3aa: CASPKTEGNTEAFF; CDR3nt: TGTGCCAGCCCTAAGACCGAGGGGAACACTGAAGCTTTCTTT
v_gene: TRBV15; j_gene: TRBJ2-3; d_gene: NA; abundance: few; CDR3aa: CATSRDRVAATDTQYF; CDR3nt: TGTGCCACCAGCAGAGATAGGGTGGCAGCGACAGATACGCAGTATTTT
v_gene: TRBV6-5; j_gene: TRBJ1-1; d_gene: NA; abundance: NA; CDR3aa: CASRENANTEAFF; CDR3nt: TGTGCCAGCAGGGAGAACGCGAACACTGAAGCTTTCTTT
v_gene: TRBV12-3/TRBV12-4; j_gene: TRBJ1-3; d_gene: NA; abundance: few; CDR3aa: CASSPLSRLADGGTIYF; CDR3nt: TGTGCCAGCAGTCCCCTATCAAGGTTGGCTGATGGGGGCACCATATATTTT
v_gene: TRBV12-3/TRBV12-4; j_gene: TRBJ2-7; d_gene: TRBD1; abundance: few; CDR3aa: CASSLYSGQTYEQYF; CDR3nt: TGTGCCAGCAGTTTATATTCGGGACAGACCTACGAGCAGTACTTC
v_gene: TRBV7-3; j_gene: TRBJ2-2; d_gene: NA; abundance: many; CDR3aa: CASSPQRGADTGELFF; CDR3nt: TGTGCCAGCAGCCCCCAACGGGGGGCAGACACCGGGGAGCTGTTTTTT
v_gene: TRBV6-5; j_gene: TRBJ2-4; d_gene: TRBD1; abundance: NA; CDR3aa: CASRPGQTKNIQYF; CDR3nt: TGTGCCAGCAGACCGGGACAGACCAAAAACATTCAGTACTTC
v_gene: TRBV7-2; j_gene: TRBJ2-3; d_gene: NA; abundance: many; CDR3aa: CASSTEGHRTDTQYF; CDR3nt: TGTGCCAGCAGCACGGAGGGCCATCGGACCGATACGCAGTATTTT
v_gene: TRBV12-3/TRBV12-4; j_gene: TRBJ2-7; d_gene: NA; abundance: NA; CDR3aa: CASSPHGRGQSNEQYF; CDR3nt: TGTGCCAGCAGCCCCCACGGGCGCGGACAATCTAACGAGCAGTACTTC
v_gene: TRBV29-1; j_gene: TRBJ2-7; d_gene: TRBD1; abundance: NA; CDR3aa: CSVGGQGAIAYEQYF; CDR3nt: TGCAGCGTGGGAGGACAGGGGGCAATCGCCTACGAGCAGTACTTC
v_gene: TRBV29-1; j_gene: TRBJ1-1; d_gene: NA; abundance: few; CDR3aa: CSAEWTEAFF; CDR3nt: TGCAGCGCGGAATGGACTGAAGCTTTCTTT
v_gene: TRBV7-8; j_gene: TRBJ2-7; d_gene: NA; abundance: NA; CDR3aa: CASSYLRGLYEQYF; CDR3nt: TGTGCCAGCAGCTACCTTAGGGGGTTATACGAGCAGTACTTC
v_gene: TRBV6-2/TRBV6-3; j_gene: TRBJ1-5; d_gene: TRBD1; abundance: few; CDR3aa: CASSYPGTGTNQPQHF; CDR3nt: TGTGCCAGCAGTTACCCCGGGACAGGGACCAATCAGCCCCAGCATTTT
v_gene: TRBV12-3/TRBV12-4; j_gene: TRBJ2-2; d_gene: NA; abundance: few; CDR3aa: CASSPELTGELFF; CDR3nt: TGTGCCAGCAGTCCCGAGCTCACCGGGGAGCTGTTTTTT
v_gene: TRBV7-2; j_gene: TRBJ2-7; d_gene: TRBD2; abundance: NA; CDR3aa: CASSRAGASREQYF; CDR3nt: TGTGCCAGCAGTAGGGCGGGAGCTTCGCGCGAGCAGTACTTC
v_gene: TRBV12-3/TRBV12-4; j_gene: TRBJ1-2; d_gene: NA; abundance: once; CDR3aa: CAGSWRSTNYGYTF; CDR3nt: TGTGCCGGCAGTTGGCGGTCCACTAACTATGGCTACACCTTC
v_gene: TRBV7-6; j_gene: TRBJ2-5; d_gene: TRBD2; abundance: few; CDR3aa: CASSFGAGGVETQYF; CDR3nt: TGTGCCAGCAGCTTTGGAGCGGGAGGTGTAGAGACCCAGTACTTC
v_gene: TRBV29-1; j_gene: TRBJ2-5; d_gene: NA; abundance: few; CDR3aa: CSVEGGGVGETQYF; CDR3nt: TGCAGCGTTGAGGGAGGGGGCGTCGGGGAGACCCAGTACTTC
v_gene: TRBV7-9; j_gene: TRBJ1-4; d_gene: NA; abundance: NA; CDR3aa: CASSLEEGKLFF; CDR3nt: TGTGCCAGCAGCTTAGAGGAGGGGAAACTGTTTTTT
v_gene: TRBV5-1; j_gene: TRBJ2-1; d_gene: NA; abundance: NA; CDR3aa: CASSLDRGPGNEQFF; CDR3nt: TGCGCCAGCAGCCTGGACAGAGGACCTGGGAATGAGCAGTTCTTC
v_gene: TRBV24-1; j_gene: TRBJ2-7; d_gene: TRBD1; abundance: many; CDR3aa: CATSDSDRVRNEQYF; CDR3nt: TGTGCCACCAGTGATTCTGACAGGGTGCGGAACGAGCAGTACTTC
v_gene: TRBV29-1; j_gene: TRBJ2-7; d_gene: TRBD2; abundance: NA; CDR3aa: CSVVAGSYEQYF; CDR3nt: TGCAGCGTTGTAGCGGGTTCCTACGAGCAGTACTTC
v_gene: TRBV20-1; j_gene: TRBJ1-1; d_gene: TRBD1; abundance: NA; CDR3aa: CSADAGDRSVNTEAFF; CDR3nt: TGCAGTGCTGATGCGGGGGACAGGAGTGTGAACACTGAAGCTTTCTTT
v_gene: TRBV4-1; j_gene: TRBJ2-1; d_gene: TRBD1; abundance: few; CDR3aa: CASRPIGTGVNNEQFF; CDR3nt: TGCGCCAGCAGACCTATAGGGACAGGGGTAAATAATGAGCAGTTCTTC
v_gene: TRBV11-2; j_gene: TRBJ2-7; d_gene: TRBD2; abundance: NA; CDR3aa: CASSWTSGSTYEQYF; CDR3nt: TGTGCCAGCAGCTGGACTAGCGGGAGTACCTACGAGCAGTACTTC
v_gene: TRBV2; j_gene: TRBJ2-3; d_gene: TRBD1; abundance: NA; CDR3aa: CASRADRGPTDTQYF; CDR3nt: TGTGCCAGCAGAGCAGACAGGGGGCCCACAGATACGCAGTATTTT
v_gene: TRBV2; j_gene: TRBJ2-5; d_gene: NA; abundance: NA; CDR3aa: CASSEGGGPETQYF; CDR3nt: TGTGCCAGCAGTGAAGGTGGGGGCCCAGAGACCCAGTACTTC
v_gene: TRBV7-2; j_gene: TRBJ2-3; d_gene: TRBD2; abundance: few; CDR3aa: CASSFLGLAGGLADTQYF; CDR3nt: TGTGCCAGCAGCTTCTTGGGACTAGCGGGAGGGCTGGCAGATACGCAGTATTTT
v_gene: TRBV2; j_gene: TRBJ1-6; d_gene: TRBD1; abundance: NA; CDR3aa: CASIPDRGLTYNSPLHF; CDR3nt: TGTGCCAGCATTCCGGACAGGGGGCTGACCTATAATTCACCCCTCCACTTT